This T cell receptor beta chain was recovered during a study of T cell clones after liver transplantation. Study summary: Subjects received no induction therapy and standard immunosuppression until randomization at 12-24 months post-transplant.

This clone has just one count. The repertoire was sequenced with immunoSEQ multiplex PCR; TCRdb's copy has only in-frame clones and lacks some. The sample lists about 74,000 clones; 75% to 85% were seen once. The sample here was CD4+ T cells from blood, taken before liver transplant. The sequence came from a human donor who received a liver transplant.

The CDR3 nucleotides are TGTGCCAGCAGCCAACCCCGGGCGTGGACCACTGAAGCTTTCTTT. The encoded protein is CASSQPRAWTTEAFF. The gene calls are TRBV28 and TRBJ1-1; no definite D call. Germline lookup yields CDR1 MDHEN and CDR2 SYDVKM. The CDR3 sequence is 15 residues long. The V end was cut by 6 bases, the J end by 4 bases, with 18 bases between.